This T cell receptor (beta chain) was sequenced for a study of T cell repertoires in cytomegalovirus infection. In the study overall: Recently identified HLA-C-restricted CMV epitopes and well-studied HLA-B-restricted CMV epitopes were used by the study. Indications came from public TCR beta signatures; they pointed to CMV infection and to a matching HLA type.

One entry per CDR3 protein results from TCRdb running MiXCR on the reads. The data contain 75,000 to 100,000 distinct CDR3 sequences, 25% to 30% of them seen just once; the ten biggest clones take up 65% to 75%. Germline V gives CDR1 MNHNS, CDR2 SASEGT. The CDR3 runs to 14 residues. Trimming took 2 bases from V and 5 from J, leaving 12 bases between them. In its sample, this clonotype was seen many times. Its antigen is not known. The rearrangement links TRBV6-1 to TRBJ2-5; D not resolved. Specimen: CD8+ T cells from cultured PBMCs, collected from culture after CMV antigen stimulation. This clonotype originated in a human donor in good health (CMV status not recorded). Some clones in this sample may be carry-over from other donors' samples. CDR3 residues: CASSERWAGETQYF. CDR3 sequence (DNA): TGTGCCAGCAGTGAACGGTGGGCTGGGGAGACCCAGTACTTC.